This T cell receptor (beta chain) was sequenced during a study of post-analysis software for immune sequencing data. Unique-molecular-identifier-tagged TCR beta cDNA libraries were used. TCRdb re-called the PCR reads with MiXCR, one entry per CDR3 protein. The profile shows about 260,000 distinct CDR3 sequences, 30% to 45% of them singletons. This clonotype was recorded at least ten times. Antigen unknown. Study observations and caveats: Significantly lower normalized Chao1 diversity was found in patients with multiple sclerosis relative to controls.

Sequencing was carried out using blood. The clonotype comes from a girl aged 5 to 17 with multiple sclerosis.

CDR3 bases: TGTGCCAGCTCACCACCATACGGGACTAGCGCTTACAATGAGCAGTTCTTC. This translates into CASSPPYGTSAYNEQFF. J is TRBJ2-1 and V is TRBV18; 10 bases agree with TRBD2. Per germline, CDR1 KGHSH and CDR2 LQKENI. The CDR3 runs to 17 residues. The ends lost 0 bases at V and 4 bases at J; junction bases unmatched: 6. The full variable domain, with the rest looked up from reference TRBV18 and TRBJ2-1, is NAGVMQNPRHLVRRRGQEARLRCSPMKGHSHVYWYRQLPEEGLKFMVYLQKENIIDESGMPKERFSAEFPKEGPSILRIQQVVRGDSAAYFCASSPPYGTSAYNEQFFGPGTRLTVL.